The T cell receptor beta chain described here comes from a study of T cell repertoires in cytomegalovirus infection. Study information: Public TCR beta signatures marked donors with CMV infection and the matching HLA. Findings and limits, study-wide: Summed public TCR beta family frequency identified CMV carriers bearing the relevant HLA. Ex vivo, HLA-C-restricted CMV-specific TCR beta clonotypes prevailed over the rest of the response.

Trimming cost V 4 bases and J 6 bases; bases outside gene matches: 9. Germline V gene data show CDR1 as SGHDN and CDR2 as FVKESK. CDR3 size: 15 residues. TCRdb re-called the reads through MiXCR, storing one row per CDR3 protein. The sample lists around 530,000 distinct CDR3 sequences; about 26% were seen once. Note on this clonotype: Its antigen is still unknown.

This receptor was taken from a human donor in good health (CMV status not recorded). Some clones in this sample may be carry-over from other donors' samples. The chain joins TRBV14 to TRBJ2-1; the match to TRBD2 covers 7 bases. The source material was PBMCs. DNA of the CDR3: TGTGCCAGCAGCCGGGGTCTAGCGGCGACCAATGAGCAGTTCTTC. Encoded protein: CASSRGLAATNEQFF. The whole variable domain, remainder taken from reference TRBV14 and TRBJ2-1, is EAGVTQFPSHSVIEKGQTVTLRCDPISGHDNLYWYRRVMGKEIKFLLHFVKESKQDESGMPNNRFLAERTGGTYSTLKVQPAELEDSGVYFCASSRGLAATNEQFFGPGTRLTVL.